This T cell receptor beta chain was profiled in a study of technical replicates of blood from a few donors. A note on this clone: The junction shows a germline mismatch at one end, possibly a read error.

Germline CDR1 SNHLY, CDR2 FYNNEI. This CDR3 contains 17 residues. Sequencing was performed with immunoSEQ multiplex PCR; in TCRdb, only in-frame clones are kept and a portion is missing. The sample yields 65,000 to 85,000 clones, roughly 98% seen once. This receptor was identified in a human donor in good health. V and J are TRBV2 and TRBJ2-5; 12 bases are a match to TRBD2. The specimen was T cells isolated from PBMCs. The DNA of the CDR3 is TGTGCCAGCAGGGAAAAACCGACTAGCGGGAGTCAAGGGACCCAGTACTTC. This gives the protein CASREKPTSGSQGTQYF.